A selection of T cell receptor beta chains follows, all from one sample in a study of CD8 T cells in ankylosing spondylitis. TCRdb used MiXCR to reprocess the 5' RACE reads, holding one entry per CDR3 protein. Of 450,000 to 550,000 distinct CDR3 sequences detected, approximately 5% appear once; the ten largest clones hold around 3.6%. Sequenced input: blood, either unsorted or a sorted T cell fraction (not recorded which). The receptors originated from a male donor with ankylosing spondylitis. The CDR3 runs from the conserved cysteine through the conserved F or W. Fields, in order: CDR3 protein, CDR3 DNA, D gene, clone size, J gene, V gene. D genes are given only for firm matches. Size is omitted from some rows. Given values are once, few, many or a class for expanded clones.

CDR3: CASSLLGAGIDIQYF
DNA: TGTGCCAGCAGTTTATTAGGGGCGGGGATCGACATTCAGTACTTC
D: NA
size: many
J: TRBJ2-4
V: TRBV12-3/TRBV12-4

CDR3: CASSGGTGVYEQYF
DNA: TGCGCCAGCAGCGGCGGGACTGGAGTCTACGAGCAGTACTTC
D: NA
size: many
J: TRBJ2-7
V: TRBV5-1

CDR3: CASRPHHRGRKPYEQYF
DNA: TGTGCCAGCAGGCCTCATCACAGGGGGCGTAAACCCTACGAGCAGTACTTC
D: TRBD1
size: many
J: TRBJ2-7
V: TRBV27

CDR3: CASRSFGEDTQYF
DNA: TGTGCCAGCAGATCTTTTGGGGAAGATACGCAGTATTTT
D: NA
size: many
J: TRBJ2-3
V: TRBV12-3/TRBV12-4

CDR3: CSARKRDYMNTEAFF
DNA: TGCAGTGCTAGAAAGAGGGATTATATGAACACTGAAGCTTTCTTT
D: NA
size: many
J: TRBJ1-1
V: TRBV20-1

CDR3: CASSPKGPYGYTF
DNA: TGTGCCAGCAGCCCGAAGGGACCTTATGGCTACACCTTC
D: NA
size: NA
J: TRBJ1-2
V: TRBV27

CDR3: CASSKYREEKLFF
DNA: TGTGCCAGCAGTAAATACAGGGAGGAAAAACTGTTTTTT
D: NA
size: many
J: TRBJ1-4
V: TRBV12-3/TRBV12-4

CDR3: CASSLGSTRSYEQYF
DNA: TGTGCCAGCAGCTTAGGGTCCACCCGTTCCTACGAGCAGTACTTC
D: NA
size: NA
J: TRBJ2-7
V: TRBV7-6

CDR3: CASSPSWSTDTQYF
DNA: TGTGCCAGCAGCCCGTCCTGGAGCACAGATACGCAGTATTTT
D: NA
size: many
J: TRBJ2-3
V: TRBV9

CDR3: CASSFSSGGGTEAFF
DNA: TGTGCCAGCAGTTTTTCTTCTGGCGGGGGCACTGAAGCTTTCTTT
D: NA
size: many
J: TRBJ1-1
V: TRBV12-3/TRBV12-4

CDR3: CASSLSGTGRQPQHF
DNA: TGTGCCAGCAGCTTATCCGGGACAGGGAGACAGCCCCAGCATTTT
D: TRBD1
size: many
J: TRBJ1-5
V: TRBV7-2

CDR3: CASSLRFRPISGNTIYF
DNA: TGTGCCAGCAGTTTAAGGTTCAGACCCATCTCTGGAAACACCATATATTTT
D: NA
size: NA
J: TRBJ1-3
V: TRBV28

CDR3: CASSPWEGAGNIQYF
DNA: TGTGCCAGCAGCCCGTGGGAGGGGGCGGGGAACATTCAGTACTTC
D: NA
size: many
J: TRBJ2-4
V: TRBV7-2

CDR3: CASSPRDYYGYTF
DNA: TGTGCCAGCAGTCCGCGGGATTACTATGGCTACACCTTC
D: NA
size: many
J: TRBJ1-2
V: TRBV7-2

CDR3: CSANYRGTTEAFF
DNA: TGCAGTGCTAATTACAGGGGGACCACTGAAGCTTTCTTT
D: TRBD1
size: many
J: TRBJ1-1
V: TRBV20-1

CDR3: CSAGGQFRDEQYF
DNA: TGCAGTGCGGGGGGACAGTTTAGGGACGAGCAGTACTTC
D: NA
size: many
J: TRBJ2-7
V: TRBV20-1

CDR3: CSGLRDSGTEAFF
DNA: TGCAGCGGCTTACGGGACTCGGGCACTGAAGCTTTCTTT
D: NA
size: NA
J: TRBJ1-1
V: TRBV29-1

CDR3: CASQAGQRYGYTF
DNA: TGTGCCAGCCAAGCCGGACAGCGCTATGGCTACACCTTC
D: NA
size: many
J: TRBJ1-2
V: TRBV6-2/TRBV6-3

CDR3: CSASKGRDTQYF
DNA: TGCAGTGCTAGTAAGGGTAGGGATACGCAGTATTTT
D: NA
size: many
J: TRBJ2-3
V: TRBV20-1

CDR3: CASSVARGSSYNEQFF
DNA: TGTGCCAGCAGCGTAGCTCGGGGCAGCTCCTACAATGAGCAGTTCTTC
D: NA
size: many
J: TRBJ2-1
V: TRBV9

CDR3: CSVEVGGVGQPQHF
DNA: TGCAGCGTTGAAGTGGGAGGGGTCGGTCAGCCCCAGCATTTT
D: NA
size: many
J: TRBJ1-5
V: TRBV29-1

CDR3: CASSPLAGEEEETQYF
DNA: TGTGCCAGCAGCCCACTAGCGGGGGAGGAGGAAGAGACCCAGTACTTC
D: TRBD2
size: few
J: TRBJ2-5
V: TRBV3-1

CDR3: CASSFAPSSYNEQFF
DNA: TGTGCCAGCAGTTTCGCCCCGAGCTCCTACAATGAGCAGTTCTTC
D: NA
size: many
J: TRBJ2-1
V: TRBV12-3/TRBV12-4

CDR3: CASGDRDTEAFF
DNA: TGTGCCAGTGGTGACAGGGACACTGAAGCTTTCTTT
D: TRBD1
size: many
J: TRBJ1-1
V: TRBV28

CDR3: CSVVGREETQYF
DNA: TGCAGCGTTGTGGGCAGGGAAGAGACCCAGTACTTC
D: NA
size: many
J: TRBJ2-5
V: TRBV29-1

CDR3: CASALGRTDTQYF
DNA: TGCGCCAGCGCGCTAGGTAGGACAGATACGCAGTATTTT
D: NA
size: NA
J: TRBJ2-3
V: TRBV4-3

CDR3: CASSLGLRQETQYF
DNA: TGCGCCAGCAGCTTGGGCCTAAGACAAGAGACCCAGTACTTC
D: NA
size: many
J: TRBJ2-5
V: TRBV5-1

CDR3: CSARDPGLRTDTQYF
DNA: TGCAGTGCTAGAGATCCGGGTTTAAGGACAGATACGCAGTATTTT
D: NA
size: NA
J: TRBJ2-3
V: TRBV20-1

CDR3: CASSLPDMFRDGYTF
DNA: TGTGCCAGCAGCTTGCCAGATATGTTTCGGGATGGCTACACCTTC
D: NA
size: many
J: TRBJ1-2
V: TRBV5-5